The 15 T cell receptor beta chains given below trace back to one sample, sequenced in a study of T cell clones after liver transplantation. Assay used: immunoSEQ multiplex PCR; TCRdb lists only in-frame clones, some missing. In the table there are approximately 18,000 clones, 85% to 90% of which are singletons. The specimen comprised CD8+ T cells from blood, sampled approximately 3.5 years after liver transplant. The receptors originated from a human patient who received a liver transplant. Some T cells may be provided by the graft donor.

The chain is built from TRBV27 and TRBJ2-2; tentative D call: TRBD1 (5 bases). The germline V gene encodes CDR1 MNHEY and CDR2 SMNVEV (reference sequence). V was shortened by 0 bases and J by 5 bases, with 7 bases between the two germline ends. This CDR3 has 14 amino acids. The DNA for the CDR3 is TGTGCCAGCAGTTTATCAGGGGCAACCGGGGAGCTGTTTTTT. Translated, it gives CASSLSGATGELFF.

This chain links TRBV6-6 with TRBJ2-7; no reliable D call. This CDR3 contains 14 residues. Trimming stripped 11 bases from V and 5 bases from J, with 22 bases between. Germline V gene data show CDR1 as MNHNY and CDR2 as SVGAGI (reference sequence). The CDR3 DNA follows: TGTGCCGGCACTTCCCTTAACTCTCCCAACGAGCAGTACTTC. Translating it yields CAGTSLNSPNEQYF.

The chain has TRBV4-2 and TRBJ2-7; 9 bases match TRBD2. V lost 0 bases, J lost 4 bases, and 4 bases stayed unmatched. CDR1 and CDR2 from the germline V gene are LGHNA and YNFKEQ. CDR3 length: 15 amino acids. The CDR3 protein is CASSQDASGVYEQYF. The CDR3 DNA is TGTGCCAGCAGCCAAGATGCTAGCGGGGTGTACGAGCAGTACTTC.

The chain links TRBV19 to TRBJ1-1; weak D call: TRBD1 (6 bases). Trimming cost V 5 bases and J 5 bases, with 12 bases left between them. Germline assignment: CDR1 LNHDA and CDR2 SQIVND (reference sequence). The CDR3 contains 13 residues. The CDR3 sequence is CASSWGRVTEAFF. Written as DNA, the CDR3 is TGTGCCAGTAGTTGGGGGCGGGTGACTGAAGCTTTCTTT. Filled out from reference TRBV19 and TRBJ1-1, the complete variable domain reads DGGITQSPKYLFRKEGQNVTLSCEQNLNHDAMYWYRQDPGQGLRLIYYSQIVNDFQKGDIAEGYSVSREKKESFPLTVTSAQKNPTAFYLCASSWGRVTEAFFGQGTRLTVV.

This clone was picked up one time. The V and J genes are TRBV6-6 and TRBJ1-1; D is ambiguous. Germline values: CDR1 MNHNY, CDR2 SVGAGI (reference sequence). The CDR3 runs 12 residues. Deletions cut 6 bases from V and 0 bases from J, with 5 bases between. CDR3 sequence: CASSHMNTEAFF. CDR3 nucleotides: TGTGCCAGCAGCCATATGAACACTGAAGCTTTCTTT.

The genes are TRBV29-1 and TRBJ1-5; TRBD1 is a possible D gene (6 bases). The CDR3 has 12 residues. The V gene's germline CDR1 is SQVTM and CDR2 ANQGSEA. V shed 5 bases and J shed 4 bases, with 9 bases lying between them. The CDR3 region is CSVKGGNQPQHF. In DNA, the CDR3 is TGCAGCGTTAAAGGGGGTAATCAGCCCCAGCATTTT.

This chain connects TRBV7-9 to TRBJ1-1; TRBD1 might be the D (6 bases). With 2 bases removed from V and 6 bases from J, the gap between germline ends came to 16 bases. The CDR3 runs 15 residues. Germline CDR1 and CDR2: SEHNR and FQNEAQ (reference sequence). The CDR3, as DNA: TGTGCCAGCAGCTTATTGGAGGGGGTAGCGGCTGAAGCTTTCTTT. Residues: CASSLLEGVAAEAFF.

V usage is TRBV9 and J usage is TRBJ2-2; a weak D match, TRBD1 (6 bases). This CDR3 has 14 residues. Trimming stripped 0 bases from V and 5 bases from J, with 8 bases between. CDR1 is SGDLS and CDR2 is YYNGEE in the germline V gene. The CDR3 nucleotides are TGTGCCAGCAGCGTAGGAACAGGGACCGGGGAGCTGTTTTTT. This encodes CASSVGTGTGELFF.

The chain joins TRBV7-8 to TRBJ2-7; 7 bases line up with TRBD2. In germline, CDR1 is SGHVS, CDR2 FQNEAQ. This CDR3 region has 14 residues. With 2 bases clipped from V and 6 bases from J, the junction kept 7 bases outside the gene matches. The DNA of the CDR3 is TGTGCCAGCAGCTTACTTGCGGGAGAGGGCGAGCAGTACTTC. Protein sequence: CASSLLAGEGEQYF.

In DNA form, the CDR3 reads TGTGCCAGCTCACCGCCGATGTGGGACACCAACTATGGCTACACCTTC. This codes for CASSPPMWDTNYGYTF. J is TRBJ1-2 and V is TRBV18; D may be TRBD1 (6 bases). This CDR3 spans 16 amino acids. Germline CDR1 and CDR2: KGHSH and LQKENI. The ends were cut back, 3 bases at V and 2 bases at J, with 16 bases in the middle.

The V call is TRBV11-2, the J call TRBJ2-7, with 11 bases matching TRBD1. Germline CDR1 reads SGHAT; CDR2 reads FQNNGV. The V segment lost 11 bases and the J segment 7 bases; nucleotides outside the gene matches: 7. The CDR3 has 12 residues. The CDR3, as DNA: TGTGCCGGGGGGACAGGGGGTAGAGAGCAGTACTTC. Amino acid sequence: CAGGTGGREQYF.

DNA for the CDR3: TGTGCCAGCAACGGCCTTTCCCCCTGGGGCACTGAAGCTTTCTTT. It encodes CASNGLSPWGTEAFF. The chain carries TRBV27 and TRBJ1-1; no definite D call. CDR3 size: 15 residues. Trimming removed 7 bases from V and 4 bases from J, with 19 bases in between. Germline V lookup: CDR1 MNHEY, CDR2 SMNVEV (reference sequence).

The sample holds a few counts of this clone. The chain combines TRBV28 with TRBJ1-1, with D possibly TRBD1 on 6 matching bases. CDR1 is MDHEN and CDR2 is SYDVKM in the germline V gene. V was trimmed by 3 bases and J by 4 bases, leaving 15 bases between them. The length of the CDR3 is 15 residues. This CDR3 is CASSFVGRGFTEAFF. CDR3 in DNA: TGTGCCAGCAGTTTTGTGGGCAGGGGATTCACTGAAGCTTTCTTT.

The chain uses TRBV4-1 and TRBJ2-1; D call uncertain. The CDR3 is 16 residues long. The V gene's germline CDR1 is MGHRA and CDR2 YSYEKL. Trimming took off 0 bases at V and 2 bases at J, with 11 bases between the two ends. Written as DNA, the CDR3 is TGCGCCAGCAGCCAAGATACCGCCAGGCCCTACAATGAGCAGTTCTTC. Amino acid sequence: CASSQDTARPYNEQFF.

By its share, this clone is medium-sized. This rearrangement joins TRBV28 to TRBJ1-2, with 8 bases identical to TRBD1. This CDR3 is 15 amino acids long. V was pared by 3 bases and J by 4 bases, with 7 bases of the junction left unmatched. In germline, CDR1 is MDHEN, CDR2 SYDVKM. The CDR3 DNA follows: TGTGCCAGCAGTTTCTTCCCAGGGGGCATCTATGGCTACACCTTC. Amino acid sequence: CASSFFPGGIYGYTF.